This T cell receptor beta chain was observed in a study of blood T cell repertoires in COVID-19 (dated by TCRdb to the early 2020s). Study-wide context: The collaborator samples originated in the United States, Italy and Spain and spanned the acute and convalescent phases of COVID-19. The prospective study material was composed of cDNA or gDNA derived from T cells, B-cell-depleted T cells, or PBMCs. Deeply sampled blood TCRbeta repertoires from subjects exposed to, actively infected with, or recovered from COVID-19 were included in the dataset. The repertoires were released in a freely available public database meant as a resource for research on the immune response to SARS-CoV-2. Samples came from the ongoing ImmuneRACE study (first 160 participants) plus 1,254 subjects from 6 global collaborators. The sample metadata nearly always contained a de-identified subject ID, COVID-19 status, age in years and sex. HLA class I and class II types, where available, came from metadata supplied by the sample provider rather than from assay-based typing.

Reading from cysteine to phenylalanine, the CDR3 counts 14 amino acids. Just CDR3 DNA is preserved here, 42 bases in frame from base 1. Reading the germline V gene (reference sequence) gives CDR1 SGHKS and CDR2 YYEKEE. V loses 3 bases of germline sequence and J loses 2 bases, and the interval between the two ends is 11 bases. TCRbeta CDR3 regions were amplified from genomic DNA by means of the immunoSEQ Assay, a bias-controlled multiplex PCR. Under the source paper's analysis protocol: Within the assay, amplification of reference gene primers was used to estimate how many nucleated cells each sample contained. To quantify the absolute abundance of each unique TCRbeta CDR3 rearrangement, sequence reads were collapsed and filtered. For each sample, productive Simpson clonality was calculated by taking the square root of Simpson's diversity index across productive rearrangements. What TCRdb holds here is the immuneACCESS table cut down to in-frame rearrangements. Part of the clones is not present; checked against another copy, under half of the missing clones reflect an unresolved V gene, and the others are unexplained. V and J calls and clone size are those listed in that table; D and trimming were worked out from the DNA. The sample yields approximately 170,000 clones; about 74% were counted once. Jointly, the top ten make up about 3% of the sample.

Turning to this clone: Its antigen is not yet known. Per-base qualities were not stored, and no clone one base away is much larger.

The collaborating institutions used their own protocols to collect whole blood in K2EDTA tubes. For TCRbeta analysis, collaborators shipped samples as frozen whole blood, isolated PBMCs, or DNA extracted from either of those sample types. Broad study findings and their caveats: The amount of clinical and demographic metadata varied by source and participant and was provided uncurated.

The sample comprised peripheral blood. The chain is assembled from TRBV5-5 and TRBJ2-5; the D region possibly corresponds to TRBD1 (6 bases align). This sequence originates from an elderly woman with acute or convalescent COVID-19. The bases read TGTGCCAGCAGCTCTGGACAGCTGCAAGAGACCCAGTACTTC. Its amino acids are CASSSGQLQETQYF.